The 25 T cell receptor beta chains below come from one sample, sequenced in a study of T cells after somatic rescue of genetic block (dated by TCRdb to the early 2020s). To prepare the library, the immunoSEQ multiplex PCR assay was applied. TCRdb's version of the immuneACCESS table is confined to in-frame rearrangements and falls short of the full clone set. An unresolved V gene accounts for under half of the shortfall where checked; the remainder is of unknown origin. Here the sample has about 70,000 clones; 92% occur a single time. The ten biggest clones cover about 3% of the sample. Sample: peripheral blood mononuclear cells (PBMCs). These TCRs come from a man aged 40-49 years.

The chain employs TRBV6-5 and TRBJ2-2; 9 bases agree with TRBD1. The CDR3 spans 15 residues. J gave up 7 bases and V 6 bases, and 9 bases lay outside the gene matches. CDR1 is MNHEY, CDR2 SVGAGI, per germline. CDR3 loop: CASRTGTGTVGELFF. The CDR3 nucleotides are TGTGCCAGCAGGACCGGGACAGGGACTGTCGGGGAGCTGTTTTTT.

The V and J genes are TRBV28 and TRBJ2-7, with unresolved D. CDR1 and CDR2 from the germline V gene are MDHEN and SYDVKM. The V end was cut by 6 bases, the J end by 12 bases, with 9 bases between. The CDR3 totals 9 residues. The CDR3: CASSPPPYF. DNA for the CDR3: TGTGCCAGCAGCCCACCCCCGTACTTC.

The chain couples TRBV9 to TRBJ2-2, with D unresolved. Germline CDR1 and CDR2: SGDLS and YYNGEE. V dropped 2 bases and J dropped 0 bases, with 11 bases sitting between them. This CDR3 is 16 amino acids long. CDR3 in DNA: TGTGCCAGCAGCGTGTTCGACAAAACGAACACCGGGGAGCTGTTTTTT. Amino acid sequence: CASSVFDKTNTGELFF.

The chain joins TRBV15 to TRBJ1-1; no clear D gene. Germline loops: CDR1 LNHNV, CDR2 YYDKDF (reference sequence). The ends were cut back, 1 base at V and 7 bases at J, with 10 bases in the middle. The CDR3 contains 13 residues. This CDR3 is CATSRGADHEAFF. Here the CDR3 DNA reads TGTGCCACCAGCAGAGGGGCAGACCATGAAGCTTTCTTT.

Notes on this clone: Other nucleotide sequences in the sample specify the same CDR3. The chain couples TRBV18 to TRBJ2-3; D is ambiguous. Trimming stripped 3 bases from V and 0 bases from J, with 4 bases between. Germline V CDR1 and CDR2: KGHSH, LQKENI. CDR3 size: 13 residues. CDR3 residues: CASSPTSTDTQYF. For the CDR3, the DNA is TGTGCCAGCTCACCGACTAGCACAGATACGCAGTATTTT. Full variable domain (outside the CDR3, taken from reference TRBV18 and TRBJ2-3): NAGVMQNPRHLVRRRGQEARLRCSPMKGHSHVYWYRQLPEEGLKFMVYLQKENIIDESGMPKERFSAEFPKEGPSILRIQQVVRGDSAAYFCASSPTSTDTQYFGPGTRLTVL.

J is TRBJ2-7 and V is TRBV4-1, with D unclear. In germline, CDR1 is MGHRA, CDR2 YSYEKL. CDR3 size: 14 residues. The V end was cut by 2 bases, the J end by 3 bases, with 11 bases between. The CDR3 DNA reads TGCGCCAGCAGCCAATTTCCCTTCCGCTACGAGCAGTACTTC. It encodes CASSQFPFRYEQYF.

The chain employs TRBV15 and TRBJ1-5, with 9 bases fitting TRBD1. The germline gives CDR1 LNHNV, CDR2 YYDKDF (reference sequence). There are 15 residues in the CDR3. Germline trimming cut 5 bases from V and 3 bases from J; bases unmatched to any gene: 5. The CDR3 DNA is TGTGCCACCAGCGGGGACAGGGAGATCAATCAGCCCCAGCATTTT. This sequence encodes CATSGDREINQPQHF.

The J gene is TRBJ2-3, the V gene TRBV2; 9 bases align to TRBD2. The germline V gene encodes CDR1 SNHLY and CDR2 FYNNEI. J gave up 4 bases and V 6 bases, and 5 bases lay outside the gene matches. The CDR3 consists of 14 residues. The CDR3 DNA follows: TGTGCCAGCAGGATGGCGGGGGGGGCAGATACGCAGTATTTT. Its translation: CASRMAGGADTQYF. Full variable domain (missing parts from reference TRBV2 and TRBJ2-3): EPEVTQTPSHQVTQMGQEVILRCVPISNHLYFYWYRQILGQKVEFLVSFYNNEISEKSEIFDDQFSVERPDGSNFTLKIRSTKLEDSAMYFCASRMAGGADTQYFGPGTRLTVL.

The count of this clone is one. The rearrangement uses TRBV28 and TRBJ2-3; a weak D match, TRBD2 (6 bases). This CDR3 spans 14 amino acids. The germline V gene has CDR1 MDHEN and CDR2 SYDVKM. The V and J ends lost 10 bases and 2 bases respectively, with 16 bases between them. This chain's CDR3 is CAIHTGTATDTQYF. CDR3 sequence (DNA): TGTGCCATACATACCGGGACTGCCACAGATACGCAGTATTTT.

The genes are TRBV10-3 and TRBJ1-1; D not certain. Trimming took off 0 bases at V and 7 bases at J, with 6 bases between the two ends. In germline, CDR1 is ENHRY, CDR2 SYGVKD. This CDR3 is 12 amino acids long. The DNA of the CDR3 is TGTGCCATCAGTGAGTCGTCGGGTGAAGCTTTCTTT. It yields the protein CAISESSGEAFF.

J is TRBJ2-6 and V is TRBV19, with D perhaps being TRBD1 or TRBD2 (5 bases each). Trimming took off 0 bases at V and 3 bases at J, with 18 bases between the two ends. The CDR3 loop spans 19 amino acids. The germline V gene encodes CDR1 LNHDA and CDR2 SQIVND (reference sequence). The CDR3 DNA sequence: TGTGCCAGTAGTATAGACCCCGGGACGGCAACTGGTGGGGCCAACGTCCTGACTTTC. It specifies CASSIDPGTATGGANVLTF.

The rearrangement links TRBV18 to TRBJ2-7; 8 bases align to TRBD1. The CDR3 consists of 16 residues. Germline CDR1 and CDR2: KGHSH and LQKENI. V gave up 5 bases and J gave up 2 bases; unmatched junction bases: 11. The CDR3 is CASSNVNRDRTYEQYF. CDR3 DNA: TGTGCCAGCTCAAATGTAAACCGGGACAGGACCTACGAGCAGTACTTC.

The V gene is TRBV10-3, the J gene TRBJ2-7; 7 positions agree with TRBD2. V lost 3 bases, J lost 3 bases, and 5 bases stayed unmatched. The CDR3 loop spans 14 amino acids. Germline V gene sequence: CDR1 ENHRY, CDR2 SYGVKD. CDR3 coding DNA: TGTGCCATCAGTGATTCTAGCGGTATCTACGAGCAGTACTTC. Encoded protein: CAISDSSGIYEQYF.

V gene TRBV19 combines with J gene TRBJ2-3; D gene uncertain. Germline V lookup: CDR1 LNHDA, CDR2 SQIVND (reference sequence). The ends were cut back, 7 bases at V and 4 bases at J, with 15 bases in the middle. This CDR3 is built from 14 residues. The CDR3: CASMVLGQADTQYF. The CDR3 DNA reads as TGTGCCAGTATGGTCTTAGGTCAGGCAGATACGCAGTATTTT.

As concerns this clone: One end of the junction fails to match germline, which may point to a read error. V usage is TRBV15 and J usage is TRBJ2-6, with 13 bases aligning to TRBD2. Germline CDR1 is LNHNV and CDR2 is YYDKDF (reference sequence). This CDR3 region has 12 residues. The CDR3 DNA follows: TGTGCCACCAGCAGAGTACTAGCGGGAGGGCCTTGG. Protein: CATSRVLAGGPW.

The DNA for the CDR3 is TGTGCCAGCACCTGGACAGGGGTGGGTCAGCCCCAGCATTTT. As protein: CASTWTGVGQPQHF. This chain uses TRBV2 with TRBJ1-5, with 9 bases fitting TRBD1. V lost 7 bases and J lost 6; bases outside the gene matches: 7. Germline CDR1 and CDR2: SNHLY and FYNNEI. This CDR3 comprises 14 residues.

This chain connects TRBV4-2 to TRBJ1-6, with TRBD1 matching over 10 bases. Germline loops: CDR1 LGHNA, CDR2 YNFKEQ. The CDR3 totals 14 residues. V lost 4 bases and J lost 9; bases outside the gene matches: 3. CDR3 in amino acids: CASSPRDRGSPLHF. The CDR3 nucleotides are TGTGCCAGCAGCCCCCGGGACAGGGGTTCACCCCTCCACTTT.

The chain recombines TRBV5-6 with TRBJ2-5; tentatively, D is TRBD2 (7 bases). With 2 bases removed from V and 4 bases from J, the gap between germline ends came to 18 bases. CDR3 length: 16 residues. Germline CDR1 reads SGHDT; CDR2 reads YYEEEE. Here the CDR3 reads CASSFFGGASVETQYF. The DNA for the CDR3 is TGTGCCAGCAGCTTCTTTGGGGGGGCTTCGGTAGAGACCCAGTACTTC.

This sequence joins TRBV19 and TRBJ1-5; TRBD1 matches at 8 bases. Germline V gene sequence: CDR1 LNHDA, CDR2 SQIVND (reference sequence). The CDR3 is made up of 17 amino acids. The V segment lost 1 base and the J segment 2 bases; nucleotides outside the gene matches: 7. The CDR3 reads CASSIGAGTGGNQPQHF. The DNA of the CDR3 is TGTGCCAGTAGTATAGGCGCCGGGACAGGAGGCAATCAGCCCCAGCATTTT.

V is TRBV7-2 and J is TRBJ1-4; 9 bases agree with TRBD1. The ends lost 5 bases at V and 7 bases at J; junction bases unmatched: 11. The CDR3 spans 16 residues. The germline gives CDR1 SGHTA, CDR2 FQGNSA. The CDR3 region is CASSPITDRGFEKLFF. CDR3 nucleotide sequence: TGTGCCAGCAGCCCTATTACGGACAGGGGTTTTGAAAAACTGTTTTTT.

This chain connects TRBV5-5 to TRBJ1-1; no reliable D call. With 1 base removed from V and 5 bases from J, the gap between germline ends came to 12 bases. This CDR3 contains 14 residues. Germline CDR1 reads SGHKS; CDR2 reads YYEKEE (reference sequence). The CDR3 region has the DNA TGTGCCAGCAGCTTGTTACTCTTGGGTACTGAAGCTTTCTTT. It codes for CASSLLLLGTEAFF.

CDR3 sequence: CSVQTATNTEAFF. As DNA, the CDR3 is TGCAGCGTTCAAACGGCGACCAACACTGAAGCTTTCTTT. The chain recombines TRBV29-1 with TRBJ1-1; D remains ambiguous. CDR3 length equals 13 residues. Germline-derived CDR1 and CDR2 are SQVTM and ANQGSEA. Trimming left V 5 bases short and J 2 bases short, with 12 bases between.

The rearrangement links TRBV5-1 to TRBJ2-5; TRBD2 aligns across 15 bases. J gave up 3 bases and V 9 bases, and 9 bases lay outside the gene matches. CDR1 and CDR2 from the germline V gene are SGHRS and YFSETQ. The CDR3 runs to 16 residues. The CDR3 nucleotides are TGCGCCACTTCGGGACTAGCGGGGGGATCGAAAGAGACCCAGTACTTC. Translation gives CATSGLAGGSKETQYF.

The CDR3 is CASSQLLPGTGNSPLHF. CDR3 nucleotide sequence: TGTGCCAGCAGCCAGCTCTTGCCCGGAACTGGAAATTCACCCCTCCACTTT. The V and J genes are TRBV14 and TRBJ1-6; D is unresolved. CDR1 is SGHDN, CDR2 FVKESK, per germline. This CDR3 comprises 17 residues. V was clipped by 3 bases and J by 7 bases, with 19 bases between them.

V is TRBV27 and J is TRBJ1-1, with 7 positions matching TRBD1. Germline V CDR1 and CDR2: MNHEY, SMNVEV (reference sequence). V lost 6 bases to trimming and J lost 4 bases; unmatched junction nucleotides: 2. The length of the CDR3 is 12 residues. CDR3 sequence reads: CASRQGSTEAFF. CDR3 nucleotide sequence: TGTGCCAGCAGACAGGGGAGCACTGAAGCTTTCTTT.